The 22 T cell receptor beta chains below all came from one sample that was sequenced in a study of post-analysis software for immune sequencing data. Points from the study as a whole: TRBV5-6, TRBV5-1 and TRBV20-1 belonged to a set of roughly five TRBV segments that were more frequent in patients than controls.

Prepared TCR beta cDNA libraries contained unique molecular identifiers. TCRdb redid the calling of the PCR reads with MiXCR, one entry per CDR3 protein. The table lists hundreds of thousands of distinct CDR3 sequences, 25% to 30% of them singletons, with around 0.6% in the top ten. For these TCRs, the target antigens are not known. The sample consisted of blood. These receptors all come from a girl between 5 and 17 years old with multiple sclerosis.

The chain carries TRBV28 and TRBJ1-5; TRBD1 is a possible D gene (6 bases). This CDR3 comprises 14 residues. Germline values: CDR1 MDHEN, CDR2 SYDVKM. The V end was cut by 3 bases, the J end by 5 bases, with 11 bases between. The CDR3 DNA reads TGTGCCAGCAGTTTGGGACACGGGGATCAGCCCCAGCATTTT. It is translated as CASSLGHGDQPQHF.

The chain combines TRBV28 with TRBJ2-3; D ambiguous. The length of the CDR3 is 18 residues. CDR1 is MDHEN and CDR2 is SYDVKM in the germline V gene. Trimming shortened V by 7 bases and J by 5 bases, and 28 bases separated the two germline ends. CDR3 nucleotides: TGTGCCAGCAATCCATACGACTTTCTAGAAGATGTCGTAGATACGCAGTATTTT. Translated: CASNPYDFLEDVVDTQYF. Using reference TRBV28 and TRBJ2-3 for the parts outside the CDR3, the full variable domain is DVKVTQSSRYLVKRTGEKVFLECVQDMDHENMFWYRQDPGLGLRLIYFSYDVKMKEKGDIPEGYSVSREKKERFSLILESASTNQTSMYLCASNPYDFLEDVVDTQYFGPGTRLTVL.

V gene TRBV23-1 combines with J gene TRBJ2-1; tentatively, D is TRBD1 (7 bases). TRBV23-1 is an ORF for which the function is uncertain. Trimming shortened V by 0 bases and J by 3 bases, and 21 bases separated the two germline ends. The CDR3 has 19 residues. The CDR3 sequence is CASSQSFRGTEGFYNEQFF. CDR3 DNA sequence: TGCGCCAGCAGTCAATCCTTCCGCGGGACAGAAGGATTCTACAATGAGCAGTTCTTC.

The chain uses TRBV12-3 or TRBV12-4 and TRBJ1-2; TRBD1 might be the D (6 bases). There are 13 residues in the CDR3. The germline V and J ends were trimmed by 5 bases and 6 bases, with 13 bases remaining between them. This CDR3 reads CASSAAGANGYTF. For the CDR3, the DNA is TGTGCCAGCAGTGCCGCGGGGGCTAATGGCTACACCTTC.

As regards this clonotype: At one of its ends the junction is not consistent with the germline gene, which may arise from a read error. The chain couples TRBV5-6 to TRBJ2-7; 8 bases are shared with TRBD2. The CDR3 has 16 amino acids. Germline V gene data show CDR1 as SGHDT and CDR2 as YYEEEE. CDR3 in amino acids: CASSGAPGRGVNEQYF. CDR3 sequence (DNA): TGTGCCAGCAGCGGCGCGCCGGGGCGGGGGGTCAATGAGCAGTACTTT.

This clonotype was seen many times. This rearrangement joins TRBV29-1 to TRBJ1-2; tentatively, D is TRBD1 (5 bases). CDR1 and CDR2 from the germline V gene are SQVTM and ANQGSEA. This CDR3 contains 12 residues. CDR3 loop: CTDDRGPGGYTF. The DNA of the CDR3 is TGCACCGACGATCGGGGCCCGGGGGGCTACACCTTC.

The rearrangement joins TRBV28 to TRBJ1-4; TRBD1 aligns across 8 bases. CDR3 length: 15 amino acids. The germline gives CDR1 MDHEN, CDR2 SYDVKM. The V segment lost 3 bases and the J segment 3 bases; nucleotides outside the gene matches: 3. CDR3 nucleotide sequence: TGTGCCAGCAGTTTCTTGACAGGGGCTAATGAAAAACTGTTTTTT. Amino acid sequence: CASSFLTGANEKLFF.

This clonotype has a handful of counts. This chain joins TRBV5-1 and TRBJ2-1; perhaps TRBD1 as D (5 bases). The germline V gene has CDR1 SGHRS and CDR2 YFSETQ. V dropped 1 base and J dropped 7 bases, with 15 bases sitting between them. The CDR3 contains 15 residues. CDR3 nucleotide sequence: TGCGCCAGCAGCTTGAATGCCGGAAAGGGGAATGAGCAGTTCTTC. Translated, it gives CASSLNAGKGNEQFF.

In nucleotides, the CDR3 is TGTGCCAGCAGCGCCGGACTGGTTTTAGATGAGCAGTTCTTC. It yields the protein CASSAGLVLDEQFF. The chain is built from TRBV9 and TRBJ2-1; the D gene is possibly TRBD2 (5 bases). Germline loops: CDR1 SGDLS, CDR2 YYNGEE. CDR3 length: 14 residues. The V and J ends lost 3 bases and 8 bases respectively, with 15 bases between them.

The CDR3 nucleotides are TGTGCCAGCAGCTTAGTTGGGGCCGCGGCGAGCACAGATACGCAGTATTTT. Translated: CASSLVGAAASTDTQYF. The chain has TRBV7-2 and TRBJ2-3; D possibly corresponds to TRBD1 (5 bases). Deletions cut 1 base from V and 0 bases from J, with 14 bases between. Germline CDR1 and CDR2: SGHTA and FQGNSA. This CDR3 is built from 17 residues.

The rearrangement uses TRBV11-2 and TRBJ1-1; no clear D gene. This CDR3 has 17 residues. The germline V and J ends were trimmed by 4 bases and 1 base, with 19 bases remaining between them. Germline values: CDR1 SGHAT, CDR2 FQNNGV. CDR3 in amino acids: CASSSREPGRRNTEAFF. DNA of the CDR3: TGTGCCAGCAGCTCACGGGAACCCGGACGGCGGAACACTGAAGCTTTCTTT.

The CDR3 bases are TGTGCCAGCAGCCCCACGGGGACAGGGGGCTGGGAGACCCAGTACTTC. It translates to CASSPTGTGGWETQYF. The chain has TRBV7-9 and TRBJ2-5, with 12 bases identical to TRBD1. The germline CDR1 and CDR2 sequences are SEHNR and FQNEAQ (reference sequence). This CDR3 is built from 16 residues. Germline trimming cut 5 bases from V and 5 bases from J; bases unmatched to any gene: 9. The full variable domain, in which reference TRBV7-9 and TRBJ2-5 provide the parts outside the CDR3, is DTGVSQNPRHKITKRGQNVTFRCDPISEHNRLYWYRQTLGQGPEFLTYFQNEAQLEKSRLLSDRFSAERPKGSFSTLEIQRTEQGDSAMYLCASSPTGTGGWETQYFGPGTRLLVL.

V gene TRBV18 combines with J gene TRBJ2-5; possibly TRBD1 for D (5 bases). The last part of the DNA fits TRBJ2-1 better; the J call may be wrong. The germline gives CDR1 KGHSH, CDR2 LQKENI. CDR3 length: 14 amino acids. The CDR3 reads CASSPSAGYETQFF. The CDR3 DNA is TGTGCCAGCTCACCATCAGCAGGGTATGAGACCCAGTTCTTC.

The V gene is TRBV13, the J gene TRBJ2-2; D assignment may be TRBD1 or TRBD2 (6 bases each). Germline assignment: CDR1 PRHDT and CDR2 FYEKMQ (reference sequence). The V end was cut by 11 bases, the J end by 0 bases, with 19 bases between. There are 16 residues in the CDR3. CDR3 protein: CAASGPEGANTGELFF. CDR3 nucleotides: TGTGCCGCCAGCGGGCCTGAGGGGGCGAACACCGGGGAGCTGTTTTTT.

V gene TRBV9 combines with J gene TRBJ2-1, with 8 nucleotides matching TRBD2. Germline V gene lookup returns CDR1 SGDLS and CDR2 YYNGEE. CDR3 size: 15 residues. With V trimmed by 3 bases and J by 2 bases, 4 bases remained unmatched. This CDR3 is CASSGKLAAYNEQFF. The CDR3 nucleotides are TGTGCCAGCAGCGGTAAACTAGCGGCCTACAATGAGCAGTTCTTC. The variable domain in full, completed from reference TRBV9 and TRBJ2-1, reads DSGVTQTPKHLITATGQRVTLRCSPRSGDLSVYWYQQSLDQGLQFLIQYYNGEERAKGNILERFSAQQFPDLHSELNLSSLELGDSALYFCASSGKLAAYNEQFFGPGTRLTVL.

V is TRBV7-9 and J is TRBJ2-5; no clear D. V was trimmed by 2 bases and J by 0 bases, leaving 13 bases between them. The CDR3 spans 16 residues. Germline lookup yields CDR1 SEHNR and CDR2 FQNEAQ (reference sequence). CDR3 loop: CASSLPVRANQETQYF. CDR3 nucleotide sequence: TGTGCCAGCAGCTTACCCGTACGGGCGAACCAAGAGACCCAGTACTTC.

Many counts were recorded for this clonotype. The rearrangement links TRBV5-1 to TRBJ1-1; 8 nucleotides align to TRBD1. Germline lookup yields CDR1 SGHRS and CDR2 YFSETQ. This CDR3 has 14 amino acids. The V segment lost 3 bases and the J segment 1 base; nucleotides outside the gene matches: 2. In nucleotides, the CDR3 is TGCGCCAGCAGCTCGGGGACAGGGAACACTGAAGCTTTCTTT. Translating it yields CASSSGTGNTEAFF.

Note on this clonotype: The junction differs from germline at one of its ends, possibly a read error. V and J are TRBV20-1 and TRBJ2-1; 8 bases line up with TRBD2. The CDR3 totals 14 residues. Germline V gene lookup returns CDR1 DFQATT and CDR2 SNEGSKA (reference sequence). CDR3 loop: CSARVGRARGELFF. CDR3 DNA sequence: TGCAGTGCTAGAGTCGGGAGGGCCCGGGGAGAGCTGTTCTTC.

The chain has TRBV20-1 and TRBJ2-5, with D tentatively TRBD1 (6 bases). Trimming removed 5 bases from V and 5 bases from J, with 15 bases in between. Germline V CDR1 and CDR2: DFQATT, SNEGSKA (reference sequence). The CDR3 has 13 amino acids. In DNA form, the CDR3 reads TGCAGTGCTGAACAGGGACCAAGGGAGACCCAGTACTTC. This translates into CSAEQGPRETQYF.

The chain uses TRBV11-2 and TRBJ2-5; D assignment may be TRBD1 or TRBD2 (5 bases each). Trimming stripped 1 base from V and 3 bases from J, with 15 bases between. CDR1 SGHAT and CDR2 FQNNGV come from the germline V gene. The CDR3 extends over 16 amino acids. The CDR3 protein is CASSLGSGTVKETQYF. The CDR3, as DNA: TGTGCCAGCAGCTTAGGTTCTGGGACGGTAAAAGAGACCCAGTACTTC.

The rearrangement links TRBV6-2 or TRBV6-3 to TRBJ1-1; D is perhaps TRBD1 (5 bases). The germline V gene has CDR1 MNHEY and CDR2 SVGEGT. CDR3 length: 15 amino acids. Trimming took 6 bases from V and 4 from J, leaving 18 bases between them. CDR3 in DNA: TGTGCCAGCAGCCTCACCCCAAGGGGTGTCACTGAAGCTTTCTTT. It specifies CASSLTPRGVTEAFF.

Points on this clonotype: The CDR3 ends on some other residue instead of the conserved phenylalanine or tryptophan, so this is likely a read error. The chain carries TRBV20-1 and TRBJ2-3; D is ambiguous. The length of the CDR3 is 14 residues. With 1 base removed from V and 1 base from J, the gap between germline ends came to 9 bases. Germline assignment: CDR1 DFQATT and CDR2 SNEGSKA (reference sequence). The CDR3 reads CSARASGGTDTQYV. DNA of the CDR3: TGCAGTGCTAGAGCCAGTGGAGGCACAGATACGCAGTATGTT.